The rows below give T cell receptor beta chains drawn from one sample of a study of T cells after yellow fever vaccination. One entry per CDR3 protein, called by TCRdb with MiXCR from the 5' RACE reads. The table lists 120,000 or so distinct CDR3 sequences, around 9.8% of them singletons. Sequenced here: CD8+ T cells sorted from PBMCs, sampled on the day of the yellow fever booster vaccination. The receptors derive from a young man who received the YFV17D yellow fever vaccine. CDR3s include the opening cysteine and the closing phenylalanine or tryptophan. The D gene is left open where the match is weak. Size values are once, few and many counts, or a class for expanded clones, and some rows have none.

V gene	D gene	CDR3 length	J gene	clone size	CDR3 protein	CDR3 DNA
TRBV12-5	TRBD1	20	TRBJ2-6	.	CASGFLLDRGVSPGANVLTF	TGTGCTAGTGGTTTCCTACTTGACAGGGGAGTGTCCCCAGGGGCCAACGTCCTGACTTTC
TRBV6-6	TRBD2	15	TRBJ2-1	.	CASSWTSGSYNEQFF	TGTGCCAGCAGCTGGACTAGCGGGAGCTACAATGAGCAGTTCTTC
TRBV5-1	.	13	TRBJ1-1	few	CASSLEVGGRAFF	TGCGCCAGCAGCTTGGAGGTGGGGGGCCGAGCTTTCTTT
TRBV10-3	.	14	TRBJ1-5	.	CAISESGRVQPQHF	TGTGCCATCAGTGAGTCCGGAAGGGTTCAGCCCCAGCATTTT
TRBV20-1	TRBD1	16	TRBJ1-1	.	CSARGLSTGGRTEAFF	TGCAGTGCTAGGGGACTATCGACAGGGGGTAGAACAGAAGCTTTCTTT
TRBV4-3	.	14	TRBJ2-7	few	CASSQVGRGYEQYF	TGCGCCAGCAGCCAAGTCGGCAGGGGCTACGAGCAGTACTTC
TRBV27	TRBD1	15	TRBJ1-2	.	CASSLLGQGTGGYTF	TGTGCCAGCAGTTTATTGGGACAGGGGACGGGCGGCTACACCTTC
TRBV7-3	.	14	TRBJ2-2	.	CASSQTPGTGELFF	TGTGCCAGCAGCCAGACCCCGGGAACCGGGGAGCTGTTTTTT
TRBV4-1	.	13	TRBJ2-1	few	CASSQAGSHEQFF	TGCGCCAGCAGCCAAGCAGGGAGCCATGAGCAGTTCTTC
TRBV6-5	.	13	TRBJ2-1	few	CASSDVVFNEQFF	TGTGCCAGCAGCGACGTGGTTTTCAATGAGCAGTTCTTC
TRBV27	.	14	TRBJ2-4	few	CASSPNGGENIQYF	TGTGCCAGCAGCCCCAACGGGGGCGAAAACATTCAGTACTTC
TRBV30	.	13	TRBJ1-5	few	CACHTGFNQPQHF	TGTGCCTGTCACACAGGGTTCAATCAGCCCCAGCATTTT
TRBV5-4	TRBD1	17	TRBJ2-1	.	CASSLAGAAGGEGEQFF	TGTGCCAGCAGCTTGGCCGGCGCAGCAGGGGGCGAAGGTGAGCAGTTCTTC
TRBV7-9	.	16	TRBJ1-2	.	CASRSPLTRDNYGYTF	TGTGCCAGCAGGTCTCCCCTGACCAGGGACAACTATGGCTACACCTTC
TRBV5-5	.	13	TRBJ2-5	.	CASSGDTFETQYF	TGTGCCAGCAGCGGGGACACCTTTGAGACCCAGTACTTC
TRBV4-1	.	15	TRBJ1-2	few	CASSLRDTSNYGYTF	TGCGCCAGCAGCCTCCGGGACACCTCTAACTATGGCTACACCTTC
TRBV27	TRBD2	15	TRBJ2-2	few	CASTPGGAFTGELFF	TGTGCCAGCACCCCCGGGGGGGCTTTCACCGGGGAGCTGTTTTTT
TRBV15	.	15	TRBJ1-5	.	CATSRDLQVNQPQHF	TGTGCCACCAGCAGAGATTTGCAGGTCAATCAGCCCCAGCATTTT
TRBV27	TRBD1	18	TRBJ2-5	few	CASSITAGTGNIQETQYF	TGTGCCAGCAGTATCACCGCCGGGACAGGGAATATCCAAGAGACCCAGTACTTC
TRBV6-5	.	14	TRBJ2-1	few	CASSLTGSVGEQFF	TGTGCCAGCAGTCTCACAGGGTCCGTGGGTGAGCAGTTCTTC
TRBV5-1	TRBD2	17	TRBJ2-7	.	CASSLDSGTGGFYEQYF	TGCGCCAGCAGCCTGGATTCCGGGACGGGGGGATTCTACGAGCAGTACTTC
TRBV20-1	.	13	TRBJ1-1	.	CSAPSTGNTEAFF	TGCAGTGCTCCCAGCACGGGGAACACTGAAGCTTTCTTT
TRBV12-5	.	18	TRBJ2-1	.	CASGLSREATRSYNEQFF	TGTGCTAGTGGTTTGAGCAGGGAGGCTACCCGCTCCTACAATGAGCAGTTCTTC
TRBV20-1	TRBD1	14	TRBJ2-2	.	CSAAGTGATGELFF	TGCAGTGCTGCCGGGACAGGGGCCACCGGGGAGCTGTTTTTT
TRBV27	TRBD2	13	TRBJ2-7	few	CASRAGGRGEQYF	TGTGCCAGCAGGGCGGGGGGGCGAGGAGAGCAGTACTTC
TRBV6-5	.	11	TRBJ2-1	.	CASGSYNEQFF	TGTGCCAGCGGTAGCTACAATGAGCAGTTCTTC
TRBV15	.	13	TRBJ1-2	.	CATSGNRDYGYTF	TGTGCCACCAGCGGAAACAGGGACTATGGCTACACCTTC